Reported below is one T cell receptor beta chain. The antigen is unknown. Germline V gene sequence: CDR1 SGDLS, CDR2 YYNGEE. The CDR3 contains 14 residues. V lost 0 bases to trimming and J lost 6 bases; unmatched junction nucleotides: 3. Both 60 Vbeta primers and 13 Jbeta primers went into the PCR. Clones were read by immunoSEQ multiplex PCR, and TCRdb kept only the in-frame ones, dropping some. Altogether approximately 180,000 clones are present, 73% being singletons, with the ten largest covering approximately 1.8%. The sample is drawn from a study of cytomegalovirus exposure and HLA in healthy donors. Study details: About 85 million unique TCRs from HLA-typed donors were held in an early release of data.

The study's findings and limits: Earlier results showed most TCR beta V segments being productive about 87% or about 30% of the time.

The sequenced sample consisted of PBMCs. The sequence derives from a woman younger than 45 in good health and CMV-seronegative. The genes are TRBV9 and TRBJ2-1; 7 bases line up with TRBD2. The chain's CDR3 is CASSVGASGNEQFF. The CDR3 nucleotides are TGTGCCAGCAGCGTAGGGGCTAGCGGCAATGAGCAGTTCTTC.